These T cell receptor beta chains were read from a single sample in a study of OX40 agonist ivuxolimab in advanced cancers. Produced via immunoSEQ multiplex PCR; TCRdb's table is partial and in-frame only. The profile shows around 80,000 clones, roughly 86% of them singletons. The sample was CD4+ or CD8+ T cells sorted from blood, taken in a trial of the OX40 agonist ivuxolimab. These receptors originate from an adult with an advanced solid tumor such as melanoma, head and neck, liver or kidney cancer. Each CDR3 is given with its conserved first and last residue. D genes are given only for firm matches. Clone sizes are given selectively: once, few, many, or a class where the clone is expanded.

D gene: NA; V gene: TRBV11-3; clone size: once; J gene: TRBJ2-1; CDR3 DNA: TGTGCCAGCAGCTTGTCTTCACTGAGGGATGAGCAGTTCTTC; CDR3 protein: CASSLSSLRDEQFF
D gene: NA; V gene: TRBV2; clone size: few; J gene: TRBJ2-2; CDR3 DNA: TGTGCCTCCCGATCGGGGGCAGGCCCAACCGGGGAGCTGTTTTTT; CDR3 protein: CASRSGAGPTGELFF
D gene: NA; V gene: TRBV5-5; clone size: NA; J gene: TRBJ2-2; CDR3 DNA: TGTGCCAGCAGCCACTCCGGGACCAACACCGGGGAGCTGTTTTTT; CDR3 protein: CASSHSGTNTGELFF
D gene: TRBD1; V gene: TRBV10-3; clone size: NA; J gene: TRBJ1-4; CDR3 DNA: TGTGCCATCAGTGACGGGACAGGGGTAGAAGGTGAAAAACTGTTTTTT; CDR3 protein: CAISDGTGVEGEKLFF
D gene: TRBD2; V gene: TRBV6-5; clone size: NA; J gene: TRBJ2-7; CDR3 DNA: TGTGCCAGCAAAAGAGGACTAGCCTCCTACGAGCAGTACTTC; CDR3 protein: CASKRGLASYEQYF
D gene: TRBD1; V gene: TRBV5-5; clone size: once; J gene: TRBJ1-1; CDR3 DNA: TGTGCCAGCAGCCCCTCGGACAGGGTGTACACTGAAGCTTTCTTT; CDR3 protein: CASSPSDRVYTEAFF
D gene: NA; V gene: TRBV25-1; clone size: NA; J gene: TRBJ1-2; CDR3 DNA: TGTGCCAGCAGTGAATTGTCGACGAGGGCTGGCTACACCTTC; CDR3 protein: CASSELSTRAGYTF
D gene: NA; V gene: TRBV5-1; clone size: few; J gene: TRBJ2-6; CDR3 DNA: TGCGCCAGCAGCCGAATGGGCTCTGGGGCCAACGTCCTGACTTTC; CDR3 protein: CASSRMGSGANVLTF
D gene: NA; V gene: TRBV5-4; clone size: NA; J gene: TRBJ1-2; CDR3 DNA: TGTGCCAGCAGCCCCAGGGACGTATCACGCTATGGCTACACCTTC; CDR3 protein: CASSPRDVSRYGYTF
D gene: NA; V gene: TRBV27; clone size: once; J gene: TRBJ1-6; CDR3 DNA: TGTGCCAGCAGTTTAAGGGAGGGATCAAATTCACCCCTCCACTTT; CDR3 protein: CASSLREGSNSPLHF
D gene: NA; V gene: TRBV29-1; clone size: few; J gene: TRBJ1-1; CDR3 DNA: TGCACGTGTGAACATGGGGTGTCGGCTTTCTTT; CDR3 protein: CTCEHGVSAFF